This T cell receptor (beta chain) was sequenced during a study of identical twins. General study points: Instead of following the same donors, the conclusions were based on cross-sectional statistical analysis. The study found excess low generation probability among twin-shared out-of-frame alpha sequences.

The germline V gene encodes CDR1 LNHNV and CDR2 YYDKDF (reference sequence). After removal of 5 bases from V and 8 bases from J, the junction contained 8 bases not matched to a gene. The CDR3 has 15 amino acids. There are many counts of this clonotype. Its antigen is unknown. All donors were healthy, and all were Caucasian. TCRdb processed the 5' RACE reads anew with MiXCR; each CDR3 protein has one entry. The data hold nearly 900,000 distinct CDR3 sequences, with roughly an eighth observed a single time. These data were also filed under a second study, of yellow fever vaccine responses in identical twins.

The sequencing sample was made of PBMCs. The chain employs TRBV15 and TRBJ1-4, with 10 nucleotides matching TRBD1. The TCR originated in a woman younger than 30 in good health. The CDR3 is CATSRRQGAGEKLFF. The CDR3 bases are TGTGCCACCAGCCGAAGACAGGGGGCGGGCGAAAAACTGTTTTTT.